A single sample is the source of the 10 T cell receptor beta chains below, sequenced in a study of T cells in localized non-small cell lung cancer. The method was immunoSEQ multiplex PCR; TCRdb's version includes in-frame clones alone and lacks a portion of them. The table shows around 2,000 clones, with around 20% occurring only once. The input for sequencing was normal lung tissue next to the tumor, taken before any cancer treatment. Receptor source: a woman between 40 and 69 years old with stage I lung adenocarcinoma.

This sequence joins TRBV5-1 and TRBJ1-1, with no clear D. The CDR3 is 14 residues long. Germline V CDR1 and CDR2: SGHRS, YFSETQ. The V gene lost 1 base and the J gene lost 4 bases, with 11 bases spanning the gap. CDR3 in amino acids: CASSLMGSSTEAFF. The CDR3 DNA sequence: TGCGCCAGCAGCTTGATGGGGTCGAGCACTGAAGCTTTCTTT.

The chain combines TRBV12-5 with TRBJ2-5; 11 bases match TRBD2. Germline V gives CDR1 LGHNT, CDR2 FRNRAP. This CDR3 is 16 amino acids long. V was pared by 0 bases and J by 5 bases, with 5 bases of the junction left unmatched. CDR3 nucleotide sequence: TGTGCTAGTGGTTTGGTACTAGCGGGGGTGGGGGAGACCCAGTACTTC. Translating gives CASGLVLAGVGETQYF.

The chain uses TRBV29-1 and TRBJ2-3; the match to TRBD1 covers 7 bases. J gave up 4 bases and V 0 bases, and 4 bases lay outside the gene matches. CDR1 and CDR2 from the germline V gene are SQVTM and ANQGSEA. The CDR3 extends over 14 amino acids. The CDR3 bases are TGCAGCGTTGAAGACTTTGACAGGGCAGATACGCAGTATTTT. It specifies CSVEDFDRADTQYF.

The chain uses TRBV6-8 and TRBJ1-1; weak D call: TRBD1 (5 bases). The V end lost 5 bases, the J end lost 10 bases, and 17 bases lay between the germline ends. The CDR3 is 13 amino acids. Germline V lookup: CDR1 MNHGY, CDR2 SAAAGT. The CDR3 loop reads CASSRGTTRGAFF. As DNA, the CDR3 is TGTGCCAGCAGTCGAGGGACGACCCGGGGAGCTTTCTTT.

This clone was counted a few times. This chain joins TRBV11-3 and TRBJ2-3; 7 bases are shared with TRBD2. CDR1 is SGHNT and CDR2 is YENEEA in the germline V gene. The CDR3 is made up of 15 amino acids. V lost 5 bases and J lost 0; bases outside the gene matches: 5. The CDR3 region has the DNA TGTGCCAGCAGCCCGGACGGGGGGAGCACAGATACGCAGTATTTT. It codes for CASSPDGGSTDTQYF. The full variable domain, completed using reference TRBV11-3 and TRBJ2-3, is EAGVVQSPRYKIIEKKQPVAFWCNPISGHNTLYWYLQNLGQGPELLIRYENEEAVDDSQLPKDRFSAERLKGVDSTLKIQPAELGDSAVYLCASSPDGGSTDTQYFGPGTRLTVL.

This clone was picked up one time. The chain joins TRBV5-1 to TRBJ1-3; D perhaps matches TRBD1 (6 bases). Deletions cut 1 base from V and 0 bases from J, with 8 bases between. From germline, CDR1 is SGHRS and CDR2 YFSETQ. The CDR3 contains 15 residues. The CDR3 loop reads CASSLPGHSGNTIYF. In DNA, the CDR3 is TGCGCCAGCAGCTTGCCGGGACACTCTGGAAACACCATATATTTT.

The chain carries TRBV6-8 and TRBJ1-6; tentative D call: TRBD1 (5 bases). From germline, CDR1 is MNHGY and CDR2 SAAAGT. V gave up 7 bases and J gave up 10 bases, with 17 bases separating them. This CDR3 comprises 14 residues. The CDR3 region is CASTPGQGVSPLHF. CDR3 coding DNA: TGTGCCAGCACCCCGGGGCAGGGAGTGTCACCCCTCCACTTT.

V usage is TRBV11-3 and J usage is TRBJ1-2, with D possibly TRBD1 on 5 matching bases. CDR1 and CDR2 from the germline V gene are SGHNT and YENEEA. Trimming left V 8 bases short and J 2 bases short, with 18 bases between. The CDR3 sequence is 15 residues long. CDR3 sequence (DNA): TGTGCCAGCGGGTTTTCTGACAGACCCAACTATGGCTACACCTTC. Translated: CASGFSDRPNYGYTF. The full variable domain, with the rest looked up from reference TRBV11-3 and TRBJ1-2, is EAGVVQSPRYKIIEKKQPVAFWCNPISGHNTLYWYLQNLGQGPELLIRYENEEAVDDSQLPKDRFSAERLKGVDSTLKIQPAELGDSAVYLCASGFSDRPNYGYTFGSGTRLTVV.

J is TRBJ1-1 and V is TRBV11-3, with 9 bases that match TRBD1. J gave up 4 bases and V 6 bases, and 12 bases lay outside the gene matches. This CDR3 comprises 16 residues. Per the germline V gene, CDR1 is SGHNT and CDR2 is YENEEA. The CDR3 is CASRQGVGQGSTEAFF. CDR3 in DNA: TGTGCCAGCAGGCAAGGGGTGGGACAGGGTAGCACTGAAGCTTTCTTT. The full variable domain, with the rest looked up from reference TRBV11-3 and TRBJ1-1, is EAGVVQSPRYKIIEKKQPVAFWCNPISGHNTLYWYLQNLGQGPELLIRYENEEAVDDSQLPKDRFSAERLKGVDSTLKIQPAELGDSAVYLCASRQGVGQGSTEAFFGQGTRLTVV.

This clone appeared a few times. The chain is built from TRBV6-8 and TRBJ1-5; 9 bases map to TRBD1. CDR1 is MNHGY, CDR2 SAAAGT, per germline. The CDR3 runs 17 residues. The ends lost 2 bases at V and 1 base at J; junction bases unmatched: 6. Here the CDR3 reads CASSYPQDRGSNQPQHF. Written as DNA, the CDR3 is TGTGCCAGCAGTTACCCTCAGGACAGGGGAAGCAATCAGCCCCAGCATTTT.